Listed here is a single TCR beta chain. This clone showed up just a few times. The target of this receptor is not known. No base-level quality is on record; no much larger clone is a single base apart. All of the isolated RNA was reverse transcribed with the High Capacity cDNA Reverse Transcription Kit, so expressed TCRB transcripts were sequenced. Naive, central memory and regulatory T cell samples underwent deep immunoSEQ sequencing, averaging around 3.6 million total reads per sample. Sorted cells were lysed in RLT buffer and RNA was extracted with DNase-treated RNeasy Micro or Mini kits, depending on cell number. To prevent cross-contamination, each cell subset was processed individually, whereas patient and healthy donor samples were processed jointly. Using the immunoSEQ multiplex PCR, TCRB sequences were amplified from cDNA into 87-bp fragments spanning the CDR3 region. The amplicons were sequenced using the Illumina HiSeq platform. As for how the authors treated the data: Synthetic template baselines were used to correct PCR bias computationally, reads within Hamming distance 2 were collapsed, and singletons that could not be merged were discarded. By aligning reads against IMGT, V, D and J genes, CDR3 length, and insertions or deletions at six rearrangement sites were assigned. Within each subset, clonotype counts were normalized to the number of sorted cells before true diversity and Gini coefficients were calculated with the tcR R package. Repertoire sharing was quantified using the overlap coefficient calculated on TCRB nucleotide sequences. Out-of-frame TCRB sequences from naive cells were analyzed to stand in for the pre-selection repertoire. Not all clones reach the TCRdb copy of this immuneACCESS table, which keeps in-frame sequences only. Checked studies attribute under half of the gap to unresolved V genes and leave the rest unexplained. V, J and clone size reflect that table, while D and trimming were determined from the DNA. Across this sample there are 300,000 to 350,000 clones, with less than 15% seen only once. Of the sample, about 0.016% falls within the top ten clones.

The germline V and J ends show losses of 4 bases and 7 bases respectively, and no gene match explains 8 bases of the junction. CDR1 and CDR2, per the germline V gene, are SGHNT and YENEEA. Reading from cysteine to phenylalanine, the CDR3 counts 15 amino acids. Solely the CDR3 DNA is kept, with 45 bases framed from the first base. The sample is drawn from a study of beta chain features in type 1 diabetes (dated by TCRdb to 2016 to 2018). Study-wide context: Mean age, gender distribution, total cell number and subset yield did not differ between patients and healthy donors. In the study, recently diagnosed type 1 diabetes patients and matched healthy donors were compared on the TCRB repertoires of their sorted circulating CD4+ T cell subsets. Regulatory and stem cell-like memory subsets were isolated from only 8 patients and about eight healthy donors, whereas naive and central memory subsets came from all 28 donors. A total of 85 million to 110 million sorted cells were examined across all samples, and RNA yield correlated strongly with the number of cells per subset. Overall study outcomes, separate from this receptor: Because cDNA was sequenced instead of genomic DNA, activated cells with high expression could be over-represented, although the groups did not differ in activation or CD3 levels. Because the HLA sub-analyses included only small numbers of individuals, any influence of HLA type on TCRB rearrangement was left unresolved. Naive, central memory and regulatory TCRB repertoires appeared more similar among patients than among healthy donors. Shorter templates might have been favored by PCR, but patient and control samples were amplified and corrected together, so both groups would have been affected equally by any skew. A moderate but significant shortening of TCRB CDR3 length was observed in type 1 diabetes patients in all four CD4+ subsets. Patients with type 1 diabetes made fewer insertions and deleted more nucleotides at VDJ recombination sites, implying thymic rearrangement abnormalities.

Each donor gave one peripheral blood draw, averaging approximately 120 mL, which was collected into heparinised tubes. A BD FACSAria II was used to sort naive, central memory, regulatory and stem cell-like memory CD4+ T cells with a panel that included CD45RO, CCR7, CD25, CD127, CD95 and CD27. A purity above 98% was achieved for all sorted populations. PBMCs were isolated right away by Lymphoprep density gradient centrifugation and were stained directly, without culture. So that batch effects would be minimized, each experiment stained and sorted samples in pairs, pairing one healthy donor with one patient.

This receptor was taken from a woman aged 18-29 years with type 1 diabetes. Sequenced sample: naive CD4+ T cells from blood. This specimen's cell subset or site label, per the study, means: true naive CD4+ T cells. The V and J segments used are TRBV11-3 and TRBJ2-1; 9 bases in the junction line up with TRBD1. The CDR3: CASSSGGQGWNEQFF. The DNA reads TGTGCCAGCAGCTCGGGAGGACAGGGGTGGAATGAGCAGTTCTTC.